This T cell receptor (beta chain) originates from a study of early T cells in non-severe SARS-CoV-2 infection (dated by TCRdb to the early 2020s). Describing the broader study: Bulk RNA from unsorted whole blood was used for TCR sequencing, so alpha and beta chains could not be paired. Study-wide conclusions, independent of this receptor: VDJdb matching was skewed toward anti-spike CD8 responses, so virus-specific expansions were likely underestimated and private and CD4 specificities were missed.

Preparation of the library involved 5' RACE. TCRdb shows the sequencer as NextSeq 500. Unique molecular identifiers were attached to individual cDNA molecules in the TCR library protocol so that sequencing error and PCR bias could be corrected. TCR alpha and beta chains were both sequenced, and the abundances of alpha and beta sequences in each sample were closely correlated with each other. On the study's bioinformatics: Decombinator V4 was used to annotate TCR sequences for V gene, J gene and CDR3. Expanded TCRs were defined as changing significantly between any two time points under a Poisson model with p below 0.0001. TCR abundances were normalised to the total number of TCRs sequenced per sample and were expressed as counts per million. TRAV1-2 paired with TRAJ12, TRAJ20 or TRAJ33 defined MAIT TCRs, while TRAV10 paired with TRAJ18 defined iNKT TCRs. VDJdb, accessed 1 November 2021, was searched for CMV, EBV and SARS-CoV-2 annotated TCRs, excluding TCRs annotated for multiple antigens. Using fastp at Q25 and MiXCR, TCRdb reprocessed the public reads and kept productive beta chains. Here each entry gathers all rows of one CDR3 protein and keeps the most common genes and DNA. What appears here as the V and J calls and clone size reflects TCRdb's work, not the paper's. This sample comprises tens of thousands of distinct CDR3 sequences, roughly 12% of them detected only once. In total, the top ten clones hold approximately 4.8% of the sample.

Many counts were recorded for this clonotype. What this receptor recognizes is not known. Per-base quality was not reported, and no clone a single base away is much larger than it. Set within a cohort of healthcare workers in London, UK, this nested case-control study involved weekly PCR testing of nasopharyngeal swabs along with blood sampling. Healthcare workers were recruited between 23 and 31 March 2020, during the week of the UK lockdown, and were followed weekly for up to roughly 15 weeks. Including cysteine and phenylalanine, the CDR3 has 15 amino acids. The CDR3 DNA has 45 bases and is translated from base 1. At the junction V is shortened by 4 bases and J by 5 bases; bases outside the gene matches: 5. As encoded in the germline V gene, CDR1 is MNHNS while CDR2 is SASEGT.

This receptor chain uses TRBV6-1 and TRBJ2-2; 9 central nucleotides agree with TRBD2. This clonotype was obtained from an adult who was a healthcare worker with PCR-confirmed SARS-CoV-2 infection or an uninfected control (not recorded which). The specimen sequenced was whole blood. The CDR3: CASSAAGGLTGELFF. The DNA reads TGTGCCAGCAGTGCGGCGGGGGGGCTGACCGGGGAGCTGTTTTTT.